What follows is one T cell receptor beta chain and its context. The antigen is unknown. The source of the sample is a study of regulatory T cells in long-lasting Graves disease. Study-wide background: Persistent cases were those of Graves' disease that involved over 5 years of antithyroid drugs with positive TSH receptor antibodies.

The J segment lost 5 bases and the V segment lost 5 bases, leaving 5 bases of the junction unmatched. The V gene's germline CDR1 is DFQATT and CDR2 SNEGSKA (reference sequence). This CDR3 has 12 amino acids. The time point was: persistent/refractory GD, antithyroid drugs over 5 years with positive TRAb. After RNA was extracted from PBMCs, the TCR library was made from it. Graves' disease diagnosis followed American Thyroid Association guidelines. Sequencing libraries for TCR beta were prepared with iRepertoire HTBI primers and Arm-PCR of CDR3 regions. Each CDR3 protein is one row after TCRdb ran MiXCR on the multiplex PCR reads. The top ten hold 25% to 30% of the sample, which has about 340,000 distinct CDR3 sequences, roughly 21% seen once. Broader study findings: Accuracy may have suffered from the small sample size.

The sequence was collected from a female donor with Graves disease. This material consisted of peripheral blood mononuclear cells (PBMCs), taken when the disease was refractory, from a patient treated with antithyroid drugs. This chain joins TRBV20-1 and TRBJ2-5, with 7 positions matching TRBD1. CDR3 DNA: TGCAGTGCTTACAGGGGTGGGGAGACCCAGTACTTC. The encoded protein is CSAYRGGETQYF.